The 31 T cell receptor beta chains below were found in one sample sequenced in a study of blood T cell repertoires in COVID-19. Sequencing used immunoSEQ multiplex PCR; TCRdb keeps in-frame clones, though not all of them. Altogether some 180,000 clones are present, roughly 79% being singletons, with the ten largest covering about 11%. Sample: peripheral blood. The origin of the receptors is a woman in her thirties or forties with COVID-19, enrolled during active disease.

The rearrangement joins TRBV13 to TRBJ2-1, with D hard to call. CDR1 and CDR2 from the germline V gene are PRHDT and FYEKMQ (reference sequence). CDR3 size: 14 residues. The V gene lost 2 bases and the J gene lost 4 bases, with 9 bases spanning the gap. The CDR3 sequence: CASSLWQTYNEQFF. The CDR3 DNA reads TGTGCCAGCAGCTTATGGCAGACATACAATGAGCAGTTCTTC.

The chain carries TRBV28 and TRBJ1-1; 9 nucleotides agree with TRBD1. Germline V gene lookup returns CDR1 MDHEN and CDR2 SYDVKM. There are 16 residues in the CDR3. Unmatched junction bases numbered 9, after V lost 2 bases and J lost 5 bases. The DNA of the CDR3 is TGTGCCAGCAGTTTAGGAGTACTCGGACAGGGGACTGAAGCTTTCTTT. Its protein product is CASSLGVLGQGTEAFF.

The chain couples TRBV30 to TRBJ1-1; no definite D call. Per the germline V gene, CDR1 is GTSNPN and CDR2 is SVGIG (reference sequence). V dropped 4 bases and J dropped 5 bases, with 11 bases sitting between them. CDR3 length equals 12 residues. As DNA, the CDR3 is TGTGCCTGGACCCGAGCAGGTACTGAAGCTTTCTTT. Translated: CAWTRAGTEAFF.

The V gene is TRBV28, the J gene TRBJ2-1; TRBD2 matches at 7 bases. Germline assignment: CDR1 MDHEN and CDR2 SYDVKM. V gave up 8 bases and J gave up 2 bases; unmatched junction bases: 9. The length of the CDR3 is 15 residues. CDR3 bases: TGTGCCAGCCTGGGAGGGATAGCCCCCTACAATGAGCAGTTCTTC. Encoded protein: CASLGGIAPYNEQFF.

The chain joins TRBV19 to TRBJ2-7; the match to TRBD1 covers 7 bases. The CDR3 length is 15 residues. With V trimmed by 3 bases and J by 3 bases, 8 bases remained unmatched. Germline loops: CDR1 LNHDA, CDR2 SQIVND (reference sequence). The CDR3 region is CASSIAAGGNYEQYF. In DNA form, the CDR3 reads TGTGCCAGTAGTATCGCGGCAGGGGGAAACTACGAGCAGTACTTC.

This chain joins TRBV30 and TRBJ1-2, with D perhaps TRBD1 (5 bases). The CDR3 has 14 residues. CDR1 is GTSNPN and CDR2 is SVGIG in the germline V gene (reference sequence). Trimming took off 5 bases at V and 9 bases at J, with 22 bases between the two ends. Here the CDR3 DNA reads TGTGCCTGGGGGGGTGGCGGACTGATTTACCGCTACACCTTC. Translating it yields CAWGGGGLIYRYTF.

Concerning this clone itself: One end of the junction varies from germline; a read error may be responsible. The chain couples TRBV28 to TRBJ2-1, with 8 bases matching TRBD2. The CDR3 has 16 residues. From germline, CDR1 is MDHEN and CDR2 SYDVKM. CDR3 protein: CASSLKVGLAYNEQFF. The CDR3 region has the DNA TGTGCCAGCAGTTTAAAAGTTGGACTAGCCTATAATGAGCAGTTCTTC. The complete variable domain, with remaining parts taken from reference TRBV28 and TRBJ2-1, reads DVKVTQSSRYLVKRTGEKVFLECVQDMDHENMFWYRQDPGLGLRLIYFSYDVKMKEKGDIPEGYSVSREKKERFSLILESASTNQTSMYLCASSLKVGLAYNEQFFGPGTRLTVL.

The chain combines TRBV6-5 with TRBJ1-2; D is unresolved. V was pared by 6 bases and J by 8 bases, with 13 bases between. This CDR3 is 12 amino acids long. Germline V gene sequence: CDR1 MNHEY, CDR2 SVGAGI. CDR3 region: CASRRVREGYTF. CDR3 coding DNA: TGTGCCAGCAGGCGGGTTCGAGAAGGCTACACCTTC.

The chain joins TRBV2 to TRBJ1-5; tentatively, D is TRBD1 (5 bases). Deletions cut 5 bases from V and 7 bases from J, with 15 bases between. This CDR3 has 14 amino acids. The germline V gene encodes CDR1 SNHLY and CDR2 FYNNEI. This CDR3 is CASSLQEGSQPQHF. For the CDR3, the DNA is TGTGCCAGCAGTCTACAGGAGGGGTCACAGCCCCAGCATTTT.

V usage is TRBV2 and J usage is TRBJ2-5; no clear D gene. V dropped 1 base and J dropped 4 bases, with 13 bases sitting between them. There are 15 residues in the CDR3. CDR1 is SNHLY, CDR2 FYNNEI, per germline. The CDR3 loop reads CASSEVLNRRETQYF. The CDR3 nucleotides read TGTGCCAGCAGTGAAGTTCTCAATCGGAGAGAGACCCAGTACTTC.

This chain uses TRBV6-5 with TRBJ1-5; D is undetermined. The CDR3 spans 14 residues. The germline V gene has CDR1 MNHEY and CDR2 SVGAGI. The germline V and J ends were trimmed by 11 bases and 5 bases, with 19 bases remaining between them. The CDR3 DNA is TGTGCCCCATACCGTTATCTAGCGGATCAGCCCCAGCATTTT. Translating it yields CAPYRYLADQPQHF.

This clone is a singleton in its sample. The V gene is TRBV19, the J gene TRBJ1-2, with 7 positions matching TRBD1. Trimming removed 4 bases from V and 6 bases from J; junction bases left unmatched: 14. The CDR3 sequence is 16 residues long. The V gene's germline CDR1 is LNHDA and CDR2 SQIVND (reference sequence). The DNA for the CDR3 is TGTGCCAGTAGTACCCTTAACGACAGGGCCGTCGATGGCTACACCTTC. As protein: CASSTLNDRAVDGYTF.

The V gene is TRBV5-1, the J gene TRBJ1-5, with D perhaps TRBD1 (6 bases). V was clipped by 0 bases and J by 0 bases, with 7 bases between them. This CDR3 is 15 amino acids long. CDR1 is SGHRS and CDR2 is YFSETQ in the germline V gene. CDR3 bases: TGCGCCAGCAGCTTGGGGACAGTTAGCAATCAGCCCCAGCATTTT. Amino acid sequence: CASSLGTVSNQPQHF.

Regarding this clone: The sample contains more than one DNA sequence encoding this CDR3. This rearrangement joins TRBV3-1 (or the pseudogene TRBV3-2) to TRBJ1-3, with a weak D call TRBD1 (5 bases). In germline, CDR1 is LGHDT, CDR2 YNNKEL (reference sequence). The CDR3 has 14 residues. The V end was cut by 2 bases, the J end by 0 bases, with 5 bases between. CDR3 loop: CASSQRGSGNTIYF. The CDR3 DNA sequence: TGTGCCAGCAGCCAAAGGGGCTCTGGAAACACCATATATTTT.

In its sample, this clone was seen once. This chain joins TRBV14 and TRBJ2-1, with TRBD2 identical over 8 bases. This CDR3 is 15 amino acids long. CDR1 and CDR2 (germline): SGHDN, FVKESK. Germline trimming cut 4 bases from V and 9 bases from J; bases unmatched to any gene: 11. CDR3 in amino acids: CASSRSLLGGGEQFF. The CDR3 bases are TGTGCCAGCAGCCGAAGCCTCCTCGGGGGGGGTGAGCAGTTCTTC.

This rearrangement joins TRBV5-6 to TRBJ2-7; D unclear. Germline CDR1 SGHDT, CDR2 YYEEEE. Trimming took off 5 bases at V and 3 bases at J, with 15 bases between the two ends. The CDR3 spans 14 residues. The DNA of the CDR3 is TGTGCCAGCAGGTGGCAGACATCTATCTACGAGCAGTACGTC. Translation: CASRWQTSIYEQYV.

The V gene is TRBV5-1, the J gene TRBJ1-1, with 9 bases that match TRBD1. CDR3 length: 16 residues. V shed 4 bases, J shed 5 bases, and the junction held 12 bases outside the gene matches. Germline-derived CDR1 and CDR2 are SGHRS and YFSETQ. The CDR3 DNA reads TGCGCCAGCAGCCCACGAGCGGGACAGGGTGGAACTGAAGCTTTCTTT. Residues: CASSPRAGQGGTEAFF.

CDR3 in amino acids: CASSIEYRDSDYGYTF. Here the CDR3 DNA reads TGTGCCAGTAGTATAGAGTATCGGGATTCGGACTATGGCTACACCTTC. This chain joins TRBV19 and TRBJ1-2; D gene ambiguous. This CDR3 has 16 amino acids. Germline CDR1 LNHDA, CDR2 SQIVND (reference sequence). The V end was cut by 0 bases, the J end by 3 bases, with 14 bases between.

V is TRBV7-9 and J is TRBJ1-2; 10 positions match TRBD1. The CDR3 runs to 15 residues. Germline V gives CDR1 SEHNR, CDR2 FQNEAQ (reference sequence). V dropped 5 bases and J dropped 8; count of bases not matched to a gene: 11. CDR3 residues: CASSPSRQGAPGYTF. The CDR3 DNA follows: TGTGCCAGCAGCCCCTCCCGACAGGGGGCGCCGGGCTACACCTTC. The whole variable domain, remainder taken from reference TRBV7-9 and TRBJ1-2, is DTGVSQNPRHKITKRGQNVTFRCDPISEHNRLYWYRQTLGQGPEFLTYFQNEAQLEKSRLLSDRFSAERPKGSFSTLEIQRTEQGDSAMYLCASSPSRQGAPGYTFGSGTRLTVV.

CDR3 in amino acids: CASSGGASYNEQFF. CDR3 DNA sequence: TGTGCCAGTAGCGGGGGGGCTTCCTACAATGAGCAGTTCTTC. The chain couples TRBV19 to TRBJ2-1; 8 nucleotides align to TRBD2. The junction had 2 bases not matched to a gene; V was cut back by 6 bases and J by 1 base. The CDR3 is 14 amino acids. Germline V lookup: CDR1 LNHDA, CDR2 SQIVND (reference sequence).

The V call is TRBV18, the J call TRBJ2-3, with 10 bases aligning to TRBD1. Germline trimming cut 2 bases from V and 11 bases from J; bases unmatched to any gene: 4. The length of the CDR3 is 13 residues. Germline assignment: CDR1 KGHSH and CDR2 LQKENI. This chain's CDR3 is CASSPVRDRGQYF. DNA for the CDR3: TGTGCCAGCTCACCAGTCAGGGACAGGGGGCAGTATTTT.

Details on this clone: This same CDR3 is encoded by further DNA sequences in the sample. Written as DNA, the CDR3 is TGTGCCAGCAGCCAGACGGGAGGGAGCACAGATACGCAGTATTTT. It codes for CASSQTGGSTDTQYF. V and J are TRBV3-1 (or the pseudogene TRBV3-2) and TRBJ2-3, with TRBD2 matching over 8 bases. The V and J ends lost 3 bases and 0 bases, in that order; junction bases with no gene match: 2. Per the germline V gene, CDR1 is LGHDT and CDR2 is YNNKEL (reference sequence). This CDR3 has 15 residues.

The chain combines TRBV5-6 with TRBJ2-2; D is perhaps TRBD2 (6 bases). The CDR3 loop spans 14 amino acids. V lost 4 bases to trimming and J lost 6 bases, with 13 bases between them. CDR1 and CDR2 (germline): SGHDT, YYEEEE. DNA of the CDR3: TGTGCCAGCAGCCCGCGGCTAGCGTCCGGGGAGCTGTTTTTT. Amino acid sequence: CASSPRLASGELFF.

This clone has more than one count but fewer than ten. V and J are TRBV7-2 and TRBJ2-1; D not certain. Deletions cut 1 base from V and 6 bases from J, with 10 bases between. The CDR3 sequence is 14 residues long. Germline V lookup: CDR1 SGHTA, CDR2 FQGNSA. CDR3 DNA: TGTGCCAGCAGCTTAGTGCGGCGAATCAATGAGCAGTTCTTC. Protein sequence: CASSLVRRINEQFF.

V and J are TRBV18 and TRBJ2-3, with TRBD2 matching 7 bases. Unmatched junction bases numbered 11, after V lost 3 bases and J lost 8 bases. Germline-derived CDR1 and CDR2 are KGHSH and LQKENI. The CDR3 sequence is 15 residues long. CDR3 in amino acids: CASSPQGGDSSTQYF. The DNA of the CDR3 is TGTGCCAGCTCACCGCAGGGAGGGGATTCGAGTACGCAGTATTTT.

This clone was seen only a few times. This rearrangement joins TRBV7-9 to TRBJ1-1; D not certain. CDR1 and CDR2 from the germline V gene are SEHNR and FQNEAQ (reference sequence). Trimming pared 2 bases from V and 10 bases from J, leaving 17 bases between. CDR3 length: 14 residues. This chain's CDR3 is CASSLRVGVSVAFF. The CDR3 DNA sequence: TGTGCCAGCAGCTTAAGGGTCGGGGTCAGTGTAGCTTTCTTT.

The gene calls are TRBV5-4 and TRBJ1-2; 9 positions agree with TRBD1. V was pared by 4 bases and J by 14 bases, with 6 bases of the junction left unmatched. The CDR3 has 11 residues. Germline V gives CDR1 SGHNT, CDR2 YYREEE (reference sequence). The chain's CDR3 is CASSANRGQTF. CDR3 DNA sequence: TGTGCCAGCAGCGCAAACAGGGGGCAAACCTTC. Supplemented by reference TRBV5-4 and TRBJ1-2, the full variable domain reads ETGVTQSPTHLIKTRGQQVTLRCSSQSGHNTVSWYQQALGQGPQFIFQYYREEENGRGNFPPRFSGLQFPNYSSELNVNALELDDSALYLCASSANRGQTFGSGTRLTVV.

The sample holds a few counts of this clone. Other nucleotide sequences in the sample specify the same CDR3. The CDR3 DNA follows: TGTGCCAGCAGTTTCGGGGGAGGCTACGAGCAGTACTTC. Encoded protein: CASSFGGGYEQYF. The chain joins TRBV27 to TRBJ2-7; possible D gene TRBD2, 6 bases. The CDR3 sequence is 13 residues long. The V end lost 3 bases, the J end lost 3 bases, and 9 bases lay between the germline ends. CDR1 is MNHEY and CDR2 is SMNVEV in the germline V gene (reference sequence).

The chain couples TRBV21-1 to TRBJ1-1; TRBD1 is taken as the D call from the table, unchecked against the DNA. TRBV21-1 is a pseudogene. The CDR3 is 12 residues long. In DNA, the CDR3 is TGTGCCAGCAGCACCTTTCCTGAGGGGGTTTTCTTT. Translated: CASSTFPEGVFF.

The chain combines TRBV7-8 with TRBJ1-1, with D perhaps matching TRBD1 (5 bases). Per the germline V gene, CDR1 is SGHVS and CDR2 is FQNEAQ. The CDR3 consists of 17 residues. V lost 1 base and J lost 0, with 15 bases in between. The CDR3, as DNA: TGTGCCAGCAGCTTAGTGGCAGGGAGGGGCATGAACACTGAAGCTTTCTTT. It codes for CASSLVAGRGMNTEAFF.

Here the CDR3 DNA reads TGCGCCAGCAAAACGGGAGACACCGGGGAGCTGTTTTTT. Translated: CASKTGDTGELFF. The rearrangement links TRBV5-1 to TRBJ2-2; possibly TRBD2 for D (6 bases). The CDR3 spans 13 residues. CDR1 is SGHRS and CDR2 is YFSETQ in the germline V gene. The ends were cut back, 6 bases at V and 3 bases at J, with 9 bases in the middle.